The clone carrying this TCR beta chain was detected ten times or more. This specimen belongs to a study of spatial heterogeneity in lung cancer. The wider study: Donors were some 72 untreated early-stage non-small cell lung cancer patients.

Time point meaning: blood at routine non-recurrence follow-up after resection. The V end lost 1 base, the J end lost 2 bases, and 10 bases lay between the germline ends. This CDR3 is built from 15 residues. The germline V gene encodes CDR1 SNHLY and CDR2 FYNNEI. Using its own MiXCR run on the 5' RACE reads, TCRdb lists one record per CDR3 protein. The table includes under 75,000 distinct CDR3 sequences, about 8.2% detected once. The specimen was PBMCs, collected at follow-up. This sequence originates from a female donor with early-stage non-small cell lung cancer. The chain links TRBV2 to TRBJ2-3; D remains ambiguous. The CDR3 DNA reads TGTGCCAGCAGTGAAGACCGACCGTCCACAGATACGCAGTATTTT. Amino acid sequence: CASSEDRPSTDTQYF.